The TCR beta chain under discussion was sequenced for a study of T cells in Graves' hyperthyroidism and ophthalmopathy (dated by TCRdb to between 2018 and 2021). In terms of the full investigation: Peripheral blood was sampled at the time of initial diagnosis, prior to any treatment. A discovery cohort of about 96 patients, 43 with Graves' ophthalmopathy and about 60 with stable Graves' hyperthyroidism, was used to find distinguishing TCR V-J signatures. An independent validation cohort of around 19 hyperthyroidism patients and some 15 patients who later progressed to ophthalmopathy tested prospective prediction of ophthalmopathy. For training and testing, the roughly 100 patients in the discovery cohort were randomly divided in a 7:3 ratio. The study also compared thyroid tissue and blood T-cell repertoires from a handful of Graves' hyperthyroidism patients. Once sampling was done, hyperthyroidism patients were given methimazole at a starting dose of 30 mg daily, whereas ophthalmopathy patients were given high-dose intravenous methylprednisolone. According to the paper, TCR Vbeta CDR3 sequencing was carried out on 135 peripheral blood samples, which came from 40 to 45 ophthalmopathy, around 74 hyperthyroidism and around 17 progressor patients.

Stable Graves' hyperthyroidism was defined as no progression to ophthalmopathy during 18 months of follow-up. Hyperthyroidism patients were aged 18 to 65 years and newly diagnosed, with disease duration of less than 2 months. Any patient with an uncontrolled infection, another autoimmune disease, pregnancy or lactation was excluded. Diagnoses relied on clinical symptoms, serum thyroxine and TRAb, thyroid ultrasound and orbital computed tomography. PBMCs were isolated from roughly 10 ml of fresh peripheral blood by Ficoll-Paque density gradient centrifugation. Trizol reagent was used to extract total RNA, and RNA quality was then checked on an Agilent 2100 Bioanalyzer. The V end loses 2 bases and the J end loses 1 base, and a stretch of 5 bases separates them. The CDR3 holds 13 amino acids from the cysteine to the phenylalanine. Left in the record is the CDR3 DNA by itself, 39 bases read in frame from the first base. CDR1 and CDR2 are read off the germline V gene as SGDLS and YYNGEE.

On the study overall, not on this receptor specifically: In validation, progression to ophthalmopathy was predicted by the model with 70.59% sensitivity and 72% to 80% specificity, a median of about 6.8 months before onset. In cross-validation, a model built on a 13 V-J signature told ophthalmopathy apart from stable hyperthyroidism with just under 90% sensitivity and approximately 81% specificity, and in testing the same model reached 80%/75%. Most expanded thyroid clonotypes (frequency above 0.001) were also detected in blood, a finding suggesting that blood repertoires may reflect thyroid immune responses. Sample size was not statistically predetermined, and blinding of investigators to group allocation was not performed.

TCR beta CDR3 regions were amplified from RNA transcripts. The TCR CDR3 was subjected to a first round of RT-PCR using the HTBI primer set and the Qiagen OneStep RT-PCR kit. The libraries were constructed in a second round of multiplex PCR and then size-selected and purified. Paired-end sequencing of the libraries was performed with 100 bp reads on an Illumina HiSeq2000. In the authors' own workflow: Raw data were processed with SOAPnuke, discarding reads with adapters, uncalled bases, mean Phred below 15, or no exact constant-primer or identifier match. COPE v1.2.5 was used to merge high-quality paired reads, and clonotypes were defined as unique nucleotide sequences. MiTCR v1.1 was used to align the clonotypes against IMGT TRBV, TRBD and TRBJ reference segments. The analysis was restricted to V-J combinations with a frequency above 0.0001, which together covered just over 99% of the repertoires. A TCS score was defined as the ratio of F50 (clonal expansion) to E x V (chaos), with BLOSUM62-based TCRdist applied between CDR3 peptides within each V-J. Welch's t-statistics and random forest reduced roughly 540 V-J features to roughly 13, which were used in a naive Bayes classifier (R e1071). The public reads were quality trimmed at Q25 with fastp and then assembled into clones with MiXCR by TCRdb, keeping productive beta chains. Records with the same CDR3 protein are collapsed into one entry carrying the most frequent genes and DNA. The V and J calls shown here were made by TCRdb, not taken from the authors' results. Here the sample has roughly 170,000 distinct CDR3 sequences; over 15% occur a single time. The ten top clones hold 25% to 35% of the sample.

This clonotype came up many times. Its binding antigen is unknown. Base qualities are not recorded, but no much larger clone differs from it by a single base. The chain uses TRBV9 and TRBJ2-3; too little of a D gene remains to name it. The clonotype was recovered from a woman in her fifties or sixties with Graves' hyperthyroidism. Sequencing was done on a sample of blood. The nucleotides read TGTGCCAGCAGCGTCAAGGGCACAGATACGCAGTATTTT. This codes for CASSVKGTDTQYF.